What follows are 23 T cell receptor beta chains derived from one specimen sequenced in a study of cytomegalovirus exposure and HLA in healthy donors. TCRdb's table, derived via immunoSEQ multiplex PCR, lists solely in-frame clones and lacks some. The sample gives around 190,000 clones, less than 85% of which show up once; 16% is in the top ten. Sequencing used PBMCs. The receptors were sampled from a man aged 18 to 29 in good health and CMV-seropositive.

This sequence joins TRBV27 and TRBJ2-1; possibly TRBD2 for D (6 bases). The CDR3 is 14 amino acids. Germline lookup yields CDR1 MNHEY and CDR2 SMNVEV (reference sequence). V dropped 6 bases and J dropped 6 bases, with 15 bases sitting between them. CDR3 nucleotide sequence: TGTGCCAGCAGCCCCCCGGGACTCCTCAATGAGCAGTTCTTC. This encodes CASSPPGLLNEQFF.

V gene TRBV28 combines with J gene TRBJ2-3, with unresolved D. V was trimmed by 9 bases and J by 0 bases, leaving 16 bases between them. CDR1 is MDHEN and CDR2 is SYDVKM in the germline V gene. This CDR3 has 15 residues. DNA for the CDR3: TGTGCCAGTGAAACTATCTTTCCTAGCACAGATACGCAGTATTTT. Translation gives CASETIFPSTDTQYF. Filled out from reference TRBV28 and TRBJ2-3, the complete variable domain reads DVKVTQSSRYLVKRTGEKVFLECVQDMDHENMFWYRQDPGLGLRLIYFSYDVKMKEKGDIPEGYSVSREKKERFSLILESASTNQTSMYLCASETIFPSTDTQYFGPGTRLTVL.

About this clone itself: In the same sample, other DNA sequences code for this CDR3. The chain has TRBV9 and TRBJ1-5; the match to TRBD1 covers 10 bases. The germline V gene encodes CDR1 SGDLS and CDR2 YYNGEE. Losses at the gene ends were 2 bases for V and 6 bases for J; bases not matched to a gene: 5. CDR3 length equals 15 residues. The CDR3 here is CASSVGTGEGQPQHF. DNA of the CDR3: TGTGCCAGCAGCGTTGGGACAGGGGAGGGTCAGCCCCAGCATTTT.

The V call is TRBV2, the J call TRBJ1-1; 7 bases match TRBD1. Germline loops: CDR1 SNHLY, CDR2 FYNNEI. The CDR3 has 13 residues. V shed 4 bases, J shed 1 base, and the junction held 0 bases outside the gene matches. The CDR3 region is CASSGQGNTEAFF. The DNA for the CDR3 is TGTGCCAGCAGTGGACAGGGGAACACTGAAGCTTTCTTT.

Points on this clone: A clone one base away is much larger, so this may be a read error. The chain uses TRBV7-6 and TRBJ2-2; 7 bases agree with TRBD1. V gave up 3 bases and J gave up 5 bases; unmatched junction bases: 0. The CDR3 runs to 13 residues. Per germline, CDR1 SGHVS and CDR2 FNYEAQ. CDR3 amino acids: CASSLGQTGELFF. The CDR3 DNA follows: TGTGCCAGCAGCTTGGGACAGACCGGGGAGCTGTTTTTT.

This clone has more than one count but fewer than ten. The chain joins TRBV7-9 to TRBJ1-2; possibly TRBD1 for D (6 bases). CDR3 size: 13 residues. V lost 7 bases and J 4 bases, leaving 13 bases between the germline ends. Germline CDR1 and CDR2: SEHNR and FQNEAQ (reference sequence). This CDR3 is CASTSDSPYGYTF. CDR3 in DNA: TGTGCCAGCACTTCGGACAGCCCCTATGGCTACACCTTC. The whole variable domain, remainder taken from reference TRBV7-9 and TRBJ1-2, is DTGVSQNPRHKITKRGQNVTFRCDPISEHNRLYWYRQTLGQGPEFLTYFQNEAQLEKSRLLSDRFSAERPKGSFSTLEIQRTEQGDSAMYLCASTSDSPYGYTFGSGTRLTVV.

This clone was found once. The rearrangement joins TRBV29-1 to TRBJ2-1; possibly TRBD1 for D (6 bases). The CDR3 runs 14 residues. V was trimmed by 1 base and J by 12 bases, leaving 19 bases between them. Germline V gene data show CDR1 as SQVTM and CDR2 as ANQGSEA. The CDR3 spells CSVEAMGAHPWQFF. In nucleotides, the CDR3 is TGCAGCGTTGAAGCCATGGGGGCCCACCCTTGGCAGTTCTTC.

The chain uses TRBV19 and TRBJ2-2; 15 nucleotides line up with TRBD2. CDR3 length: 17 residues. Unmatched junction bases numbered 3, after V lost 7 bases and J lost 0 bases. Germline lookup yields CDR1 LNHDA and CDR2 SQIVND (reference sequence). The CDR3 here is CASKGLAGGSNTGELFF. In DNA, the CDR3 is TGTGCCAGTAAGGGACTAGCGGGGGGTTCGAACACCGGGGAGCTGTTTTTT. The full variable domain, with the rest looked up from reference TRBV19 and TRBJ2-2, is DGGITQSPKYLFRKEGQNVTLSCEQNLNHDAMYWYRQDPGQGLRLIYYSQIVNDFQKGDIAEGYSVSREKKESFPLTVTSAQKNPTAFYLCASKGLAGGSNTGELFFGEGSRLTVL.

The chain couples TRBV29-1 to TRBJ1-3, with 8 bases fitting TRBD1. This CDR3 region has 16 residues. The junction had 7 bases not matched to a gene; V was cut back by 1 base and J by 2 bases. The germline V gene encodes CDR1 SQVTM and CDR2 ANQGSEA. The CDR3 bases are TGCAGCGTTGAAGGGGAAGTACAGGGGGCTGGAAACACCATATATTTT. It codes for CSVEGEVQGAGNTIYF.

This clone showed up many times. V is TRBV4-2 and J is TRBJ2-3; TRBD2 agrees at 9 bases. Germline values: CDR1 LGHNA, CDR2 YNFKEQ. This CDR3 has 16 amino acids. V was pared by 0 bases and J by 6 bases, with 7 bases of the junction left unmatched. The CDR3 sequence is CASSQDHLAGLDTQYF. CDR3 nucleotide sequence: TGTGCCAGCAGCCAAGACCATCTAGCGGGATTGGATACGCAGTATTTT.

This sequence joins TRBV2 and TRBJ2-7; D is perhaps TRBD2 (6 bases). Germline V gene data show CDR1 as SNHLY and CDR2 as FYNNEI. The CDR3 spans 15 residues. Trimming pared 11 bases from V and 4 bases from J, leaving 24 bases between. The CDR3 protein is CASNGMGEVGYEQYF. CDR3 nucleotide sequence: TGTGCCTCTAACGGGATGGGGGAGGTCGGGTACGAGCAGTACTTC.

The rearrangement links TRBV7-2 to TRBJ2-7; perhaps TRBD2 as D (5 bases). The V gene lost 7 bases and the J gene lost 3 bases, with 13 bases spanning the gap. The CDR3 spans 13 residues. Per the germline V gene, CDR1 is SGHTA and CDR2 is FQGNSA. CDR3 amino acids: CASTPPGFYEQYF. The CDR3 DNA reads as TGTGCCAGCACCCCTCCGGGGTTCTACGAGCAGTACTTC.

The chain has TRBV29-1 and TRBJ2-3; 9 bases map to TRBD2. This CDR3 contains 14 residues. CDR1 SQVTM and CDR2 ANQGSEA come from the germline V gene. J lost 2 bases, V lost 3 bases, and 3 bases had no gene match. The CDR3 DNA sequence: TGCAGCGTTGAGGCGGGACTAGCCACAGATACGCAGTATTTT. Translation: CSVEAGLATDTQYF.

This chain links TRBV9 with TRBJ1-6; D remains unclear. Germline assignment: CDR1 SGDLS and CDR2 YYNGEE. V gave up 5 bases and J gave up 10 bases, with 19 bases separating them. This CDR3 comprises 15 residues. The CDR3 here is CASSPDTPNGSPLHF. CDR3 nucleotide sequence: TGTGCCAGCAGTCCTGACACACCCAATGGGTCACCCCTCCACTTT. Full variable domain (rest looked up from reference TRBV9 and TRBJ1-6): DSGVTQTPKHLITATGQRVTLRCSPRSGDLSVYWYQQSLDQGLQFLIQYYNGEERAKGNILERFSAQQFPDLHSELNLSSLELGDSALYFCASSPDTPNGSPLHFGNGTRLTVT.

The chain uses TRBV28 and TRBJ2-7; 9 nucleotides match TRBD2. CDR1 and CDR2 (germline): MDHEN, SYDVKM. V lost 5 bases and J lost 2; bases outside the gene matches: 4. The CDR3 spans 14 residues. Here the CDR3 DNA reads TGTGCCAGCAGTGCGGGGGGGGCCCCCTACGAGCAGTACTTC. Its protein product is CASSAGGAPYEQYF.

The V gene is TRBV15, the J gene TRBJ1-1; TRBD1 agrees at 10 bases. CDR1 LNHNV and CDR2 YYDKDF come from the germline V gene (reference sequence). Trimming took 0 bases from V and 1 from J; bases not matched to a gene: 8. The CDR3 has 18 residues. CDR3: CATSRDLDRGPSNTEAFF. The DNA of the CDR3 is TGTGCCACCAGCAGAGATCTCGACAGGGGGCCTTCGAACACTGAAGCTTTCTTT.

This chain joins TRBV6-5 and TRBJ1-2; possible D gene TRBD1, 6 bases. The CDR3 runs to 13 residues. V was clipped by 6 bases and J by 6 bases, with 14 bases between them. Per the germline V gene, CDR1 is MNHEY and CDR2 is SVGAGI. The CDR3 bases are TGTGCCAGCAGATTCCAAGGGGGACATGGCTACACCTTC. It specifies CASRFQGGHGYTF.

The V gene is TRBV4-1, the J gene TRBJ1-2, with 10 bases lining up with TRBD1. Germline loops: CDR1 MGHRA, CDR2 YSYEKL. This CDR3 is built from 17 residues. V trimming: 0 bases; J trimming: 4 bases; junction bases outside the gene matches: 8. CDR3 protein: CASSQDRGDRGIYGYTF. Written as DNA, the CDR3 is TGCGCCAGCAGCCAAGATAGGGGGGACAGGGGCATCTATGGCTACACCTTC.

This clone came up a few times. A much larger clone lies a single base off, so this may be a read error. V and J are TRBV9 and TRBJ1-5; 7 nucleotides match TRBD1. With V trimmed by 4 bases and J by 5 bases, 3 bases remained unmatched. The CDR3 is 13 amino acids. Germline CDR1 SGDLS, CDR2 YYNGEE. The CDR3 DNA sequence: TGTGCCAGCAGCTCAGACAGGGATCAGCCCCAGCATTTT. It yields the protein CASSSDRDQPQHF.

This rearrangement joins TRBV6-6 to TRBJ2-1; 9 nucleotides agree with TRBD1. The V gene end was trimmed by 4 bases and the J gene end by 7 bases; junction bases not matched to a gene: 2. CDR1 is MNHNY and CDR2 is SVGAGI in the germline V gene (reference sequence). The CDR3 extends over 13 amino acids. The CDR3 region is CASSSGTGNEQFF. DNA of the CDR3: TGTGCCAGCAGTTCCGGGACAGGGAATGAGCAGTTCTTC.

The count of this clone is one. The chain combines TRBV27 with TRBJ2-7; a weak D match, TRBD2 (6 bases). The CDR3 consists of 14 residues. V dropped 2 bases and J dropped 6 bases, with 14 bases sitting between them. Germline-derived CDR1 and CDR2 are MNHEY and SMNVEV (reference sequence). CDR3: CASSLNGGEGEQYF. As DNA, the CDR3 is TGTGCCAGCAGTTTAAATGGCGGGGAAGGCGAGCAGTACTTC.

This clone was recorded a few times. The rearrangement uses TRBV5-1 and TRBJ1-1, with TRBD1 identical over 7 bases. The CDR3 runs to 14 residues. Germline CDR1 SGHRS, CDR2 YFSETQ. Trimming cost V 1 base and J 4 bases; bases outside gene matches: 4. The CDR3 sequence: CASSLRGRGTEAFF. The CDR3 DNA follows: TGCGCCAGCAGCTTGAGGGGGCGCGGCACTGAAGCTTTCTTT. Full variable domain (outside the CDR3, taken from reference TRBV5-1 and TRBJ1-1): KAGVTQTPRYLIKTRGQQVTLSCSPISGHRSVSWYQQTPGQGLQFLFEYFSETQRNKGNFPGRFSGRQFSNSRSEMNVSTLELGDSALYLCASSLRGRGTEAFFGQGTRLTVV.

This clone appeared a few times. CDR3 protein: CASSSRLAGGSYEQYF. The CDR3 DNA sequence: TGTGCCAGCAGCTCCCGGCTAGCGGGTGGCTCCTACGAGCAGTACTTC. The chain links TRBV13 to TRBJ2-7; 8 bases agree with TRBD2. With 4 bases clipped from V and 0 bases from J, the junction kept 8 bases outside the gene matches. CDR3 length: 16 amino acids. From germline, CDR1 is PRHDT and CDR2 FYEKMQ (reference sequence).